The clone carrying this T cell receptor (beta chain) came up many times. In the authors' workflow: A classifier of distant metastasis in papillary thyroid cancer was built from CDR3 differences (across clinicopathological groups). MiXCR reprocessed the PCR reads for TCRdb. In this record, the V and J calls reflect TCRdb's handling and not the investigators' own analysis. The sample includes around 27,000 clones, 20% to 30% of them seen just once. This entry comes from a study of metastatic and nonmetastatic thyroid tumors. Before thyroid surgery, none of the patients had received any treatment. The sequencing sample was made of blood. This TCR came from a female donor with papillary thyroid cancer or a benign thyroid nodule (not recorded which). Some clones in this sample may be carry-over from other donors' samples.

The CDR3 coding sequence is TGCGCCAGCAGCTTGGCGAACTGGCCAGAAAAACTGTTTTTT. Amino acid sequence: CASSLANWPEKLFF. The chain is built from TRBV5-1 and TRBJ1-4; D not resolved. Between the trimmed V and J ends, which lost 0 bases and 8 bases, there was a span of 11 bases. Germline assignment: CDR1 SGHRS and CDR2 YFSETQ. The CDR3 has 14 amino acids.